This entry features one T cell receptor (beta chain) sequence. What it binds is unknown. The survey-level immunoSEQ assay was used. This table comes from immunoSEQ multiplex PCR, and its TCRdb copy is limited to in-frame clones, with some not included. The sample consists of 57,000 or so clones, about 87% of them appearing once. This entry belongs to a study of pediatric ulcerative colitis. Findings of the study overall: Blood-rectal clonal overlap within each person was significantly higher in ulcerative colitis patients than controls. Rectal repertoires separated controls, mild-moderate and acute severe colitis.

This clonotype was obtained from a boy between 10 and 17 years old who was a control in a study of pediatric ulcerative colitis. Sequencing input: blood.

CDR3 DNA sequence: TGCGCCAGCAGCCAAGATCATTTTTACAGGGTAGGTGAAAAACTGTTTTTT. It specifies CASSQDHFYRVGEKLFF. This sequence joins TRBV4-1 and TRBJ1-4, with D perhaps TRBD1 (6 bases). This CDR3 has 17 residues. The germline V and J ends were trimmed by 0 bases and 7 bases, with 18 bases remaining between them. Germline assignment: CDR1 MGHRA and CDR2 YSYEKL.